Sequencing of this T cell receptor (beta chain) was carried out in a study of shared clonotypes between healthy human individuals. Whole-study results and caveats: Among donors, clonotype sharing was expected to be affected by sequencing depth.

TCRdb keeps only in-frame clones here, not all; method: immunoSEQ multiplex PCR. This table holds 550,000 to 700,000 clones, less than 80% found once. Of note for this clone: Its antigen is not known.

This sequence originates from a woman aged 25 to 45 in good health. Sequencing used memory CD4+ T cells sorted from blood. As to subset: CD45RA-negative fraction.

The DNA for the CDR3 is TGTGCCAGCAGCCAAGACCCTTCCCCGGGGCAGCCCCAGCATTTT. It specifies CASSQDPSPGQPQHF. This chain joins TRBV4-2 and TRBJ1-5; D remains ambiguous. This CDR3 has 15 residues. V dropped 0 bases and J dropped 7 bases, with 13 bases sitting between them. Germline-derived CDR1 and CDR2 are LGHNA and YNFKEQ.